This TCR beta chain was documented in a study of human T cells and chemical hapten exposure (dated by TCRdb to the early 2020s). Broadly, across the study: For sensitization, 2% DPC in acetone was applied to a roughly 2 cm by roughly 2 cm area of upper inner arm skin. Throughout the roughly 26-week study period, patients were also given weekly therapeutic DPC doses on the scalp. Patch testing was done on the upper back using Finn chambers containing 0.01% DPC, and results were scored after 6 days according to International Contact Dermatitis Research Group standards. The mostly female patient cohort included alopecia areata with under or over 50% scalp involvement, alopecia totalis and alopecia universalis. Libraries were pooled for sequencing, and per-sample TCR yields varied mainly because of small differences in library volumes within the pool. Peripheral blood TCR repertoire changes were tracked in vivo in alopecia patients during primary and secondary sensitization to the hapten diphenylcyclopropenone (DPC). Blood was sampled from patients pre-sensitization (week 0) and at 2, 6 and about 24 weeks after DPC sensitization. Nearly 30 alopecia patients gave blood for TCR sequencing at one to four time points (pre-sensitization, 2, 6 and 24 weeks).

What the research found in general, with its limitations: Repeated subsampling changed both the strength of the expansion versus patch-test correlation and the threshold at which that correlation became significant. DPC sensitization did not change the number of TCRs with a frequency above 1 in 1000, and there was no evidence of changes in global repertoire structure. A positive correlation was found between the number of PT1 expanded TCRs and patch test score, with significance reached at thresholds 8, 16 and 32 but not 4. Alopecia, a presumed autoimmune disease, was present in all patients, so the immune response of the patients might differ from that of healthy individuals. Significantly more large CDR3 similarity clusters were formed by expanded TCRs than by pre-sensitization or healthy control sets, consistent with antigen-driven responses.

This clonotype appeared a few times. The target of this receptor is not known. Nothing much larger sits one base from this clone, and base qualities are not available. Taken with the paper, the label for time point translates to: patch test 2, 6 weeks after DPC sensitization. Explained via the paper, the treatment or condition label denotes: therapeutic diphenylcyclopropenone sensitization with weekly scalp DPC. Blood at each patch-test visit was drawn before the patch test was applied. Patients were eligible if aged 18 to 70, diagnosed with alopecia and judged suitable for DPC therapy, and pregnant patients were excluded. Unfractionated whole blood was collected in Tempus Blood RNA tubes, and total RNA was extracted from that blood. The library relied on RACE. Sequencing took place on a NextSeq 500. Library preparation attached unique molecular identifiers to individual cDNA molecules for quantitative, reproducible TCR counting. For every blood RNA sample, sequencing covered both the TCR alpha and TCR beta chains. In the source study's methods: Samples had a median of roughly 91,000 TCRs, with a range from about 23,224 to 750,000. V, J and CDR3 annotation of the TCR reads was performed with the Decombinator software suite. Every sample was subsampled to the same number of TCRs (28,000) for the PS versus PT1 abundance plots. TCRs were defined as expanded if absent before sensitization and observed at least eight times at the 2-week time point. TCRdb reprocessing: public reads trimmed at Q25 with fastp, clones called with MiXCR, in-frame beta chains kept. CDR3 protein duplicates are merged, each entry listing the most common genes and DNA. The V and J calls shown here were made by TCRdb, not taken from the authors' results. The sample table lists a few hundred thousand distinct CDR3 sequences, nearly 6.5% of them with a count of one. Around 5.6% of the sample is held by the ten biggest clonotypes.

There are 16 amino acids in the CDR3, from cysteine to phenylalanine inclusive. The sequence is cut down to CDR3 DNA, 48 bases in frame from base 1. Via the germline V gene, CDR1 is MNHEY and CDR2 SVGEGT. Between the V and J ends, shortened by 2 bases and 2 bases respectively, the junction contains 13 bases. Sample: whole blood, taken in connection with sensitization to the hapten diphenylcyclopropenone (DPC). The sequence joins TRBV6-2 or TRBV6-3 to TRBJ1-5; a tentative D call is TRBD1 (6 bases match). The TCR comes from a woman aged 18-29 years with alopecia areata. Some clones in this sample may be carry-over from other donors' samples. The nucleotide sequence reads as follows: TGTGCCAGCAGTTACGATGGGGGGCTCGGCAATCAGCCCCAGCATTTT. Translated, it reads CASSYDGGLGNQPQHF.